Following are 17 T cell receptor beta chains from one sample sequenced in a study of identical twins. TCRdb re-called the 5' RACE reads with MiXCR, one entry per CDR3 protein. This sample has under 900,000 distinct CDR3 sequences, with 15% to 20% found just once. These same data were also listed under a study on T cells expressing NK-cell markers.

Sequencing used PBMCs. The receptors stem from a woman aged 18-29 years in good health.

In its sample, this clonotype was seen once. This sequence joins TRBV7-2 and TRBJ2-1; possibly TRBD1 or TRBD2 for D (5 bases each). V was trimmed by 6 bases and J by 10 bases, leaving 19 bases between them. The V gene's germline CDR1 is SGHTA and CDR2 FQGNSA. This CDR3 comprises 14 residues. CDR3 sequence reads: CASSLKQAGSEQFF. CDR3 coding DNA: TGTGCCAGCAGTCTTAAACAGGCGGGTTCGGAGCAGTTCTTC.

The CDR3 is CASSGRTSGGMETQYF. The CDR3 nucleotides are TGTGCCAGCAGTGGGCGGACTAGCGGGGGAATGGAGACCCAGTACTTC. The chain carries TRBV2 and TRBJ2-5; 13 positions agree with TRBD2. Germline V lookup: CDR1 SNHLY, CDR2 FYNNEI. J gave up 5 bases and V 4 bases, and 7 bases lay outside the gene matches. This CDR3 region has 16 residues.

The chain carries TRBV21-1 and TRBJ1-2. TRBV21-1 is an annotated pseudogene. This CDR3 region has 14 residues. CDR3 loop: CASSKDASRNGYTF. The DNA of the CDR3 is TGTGCCAGCAGCAAAGATGCCTCCAGAAATGGCTACACCTTC.

The chain uses TRBV5-1 and TRBJ2-3, with D tentatively TRBD1 or TRBD2 (5 bases each). The V gene lost 7 bases and the J gene lost 2 bases, with 17 bases spanning the gap. The CDR3 has 15 amino acids. Germline loops: CDR1 SGHRS, CDR2 YFSETQ. The CDR3 protein is CASGSSGRNTDTQYF. In DNA, the CDR3 is TGCGCCAGCGGGAGTTCGGGACGGAACACAGATACGCAGTATTTT. The whole variable domain, filled in from reference TRBV5-1 and TRBJ2-3, reads KAGVTQTPRYLIKTRGQQVTLSCSPISGHRSVSWYQQTPGQGLQFLFEYFSETQRNKGNFPGRFSGRQFSNSRSEMNVSTLELGDSALYLCASGSSGRNTDTQYFGPGTRLTVL.

The V call is TRBV5-1, the J call TRBJ2-5; D not certain. V was cut by 0 bases and J by 7 bases, with 16 bases left in between. This CDR3 spans 15 amino acids. CDR1 and CDR2 (germline): SGHRS, YFSETQ. DNA of the CDR3: TGCGCCAGCAGCTTGGGGACCATCGCGATAGGGACCCAGTACTTC. This sequence encodes CASSLGTIAIGTQYF.

The genes are TRBV3-1 and TRBJ2-5; 12 bases fit TRBD2. Trimming removed 5 bases from V and 5 bases from J; junction bases left unmatched: 6. Germline lookup yields CDR1 LGHDT and CDR2 YNNKEL (reference sequence). The CDR3 covers 15 residues. CDR3 DNA: TGTGCCAGCAGCAGCGGACTAGCGGGATTGGAGACCCAGTACTTC. Residues: CASSSGLAGLETQYF.

V usage is TRBV20-1 and J usage is TRBJ2-7; 7 bases align to TRBD1. Germline values: CDR1 DFQATT, CDR2 SNEGSKA (reference sequence). CDR3 length: 13 residues. Losses at the gene ends were 2 bases for V and 4 bases for J; bases not matched to a gene: 5. The CDR3 DNA sequence: TGCAGTGCTAGACAGGGGGTATCTTACGAGCAGTACTTC. Its translation: CSARQGVSYEQYF.

This chain connects TRBV20-1 to TRBJ2-7; D is uncertain. V lost 5 bases and J lost 2, with 13 bases in between. The CDR3 is 13 amino acids. CDR1 and CDR2 (germline): DFQATT, SNEGSKA (reference sequence). In nucleotides, the CDR3 is TGCAGTGCTCCGCGGACGGACCCCTACGAGCAGTACTTC. This sequence encodes CSAPRTDPYEQYF.

This chain uses TRBV20-1 with TRBJ2-2, with 10 nucleotides matching TRBD2. V was clipped by 5 bases and J by 7 bases; unmatched bases: 10. There are 15 residues in the CDR3. CDR1 is DFQATT and CDR2 is SNEGSKA in the germline V gene (reference sequence). For the CDR3, the DNA is TGCAGTGCTCGCCTAGCGGGAGTAGTGGTCGGGGAGCTGTTTTTT. Residues: CSARLAGVVVGELFF.

This clonotype was seen only a few times. CDR3 DNA: TGTGCCAGCAGCCCGGCGCGGGCGGGAGGACGCACCGGGGAGCTGTTTTTT. It is translated as CASSPARAGGRTGELFF. J is TRBJ2-2 and V is TRBV7-7; 8 positions agree with TRBD2. Germline V lookup: CDR1 SSHAT, CDR2 FNYEAQ (reference sequence). The J segment lost 4 bases and the V segment lost 5 bases, leaving 12 bases of the junction unmatched. The CDR3 spans 17 residues.

This clonotype was seen ten or more times. This sequence joins TRBV4-1 and TRBJ2-7, with 8 bases lining up with TRBD1. The germline CDR1 and CDR2 sequences are MGHRA and YSYEKL. The CDR3 totals 14 residues. V shed 3 bases and J 4 bases; nucleotides not matched to a gene: 5. This CDR3 reads CASSHDRGPYEQYF. CDR3 in DNA: TGCGCCAGCAGCCACGACAGGGGTCCGTACGAGCAGTACTTC.

This clonotype came up a few times. The chain has TRBV6-5 and TRBJ2-3; D gene ambiguous. V was shortened by 0 bases and J by 5 bases, with 15 bases between the two germline ends. Germline CDR1 and CDR2: MNHEY and SVGAGI. The CDR3 length is 16 residues. This CDR3 reads CASSYSAVEYIDTQYF. DNA for the CDR3: TGTGCCAGCAGTTACTCGGCGGTGGAATATATAGATACGCAGTATTTT.

Only a few counts were recorded for this clonotype. The chain has TRBV10-3 and TRBJ2-7, with no clear D. V lost 6 bases, J lost 3 bases, and 12 bases lay in between. This CDR3 has 13 amino acids. Germline CDR1 reads ENHRY; CDR2 reads SYGVKD. CDR3 protein: CAISSTDHYEQYF. The CDR3 DNA follows: TGTGCCATCAGCTCGACGGACCACTACGAGCAGTACTTC.

The chain has TRBV6-1 and TRBJ2-2; TRBD1 matches 8 bases. CDR1 and CDR2 from the germline V gene are MNHNS and SASEGT. J was trimmed by 6 bases and V by 6 bases; bases with no gene match: 9. This CDR3 is built from 15 residues. CDR3 nucleotides: TGTGCCAGCAGCAGGGACAGGATAGGAGCCGGGGAGCTGTTTTTT. Protein: CASSRDRIGAGELFF.

The J gene is TRBJ2-3, the V gene TRBV11-2; TRBD2 matches at 8 bases. With 1 base clipped from V and 2 bases from J, the junction kept 8 bases outside the gene matches. Germline values: CDR1 SGHAT, CDR2 FQNNGV. CDR3 length equals 17 residues. The CDR3 reads CASSLVRWREATDTQYF. Written as DNA, the CDR3 is TGTGCCAGCAGCTTAGTACGGTGGCGGGAGGCCACAGATACGCAGTATTTT. The full variable domain, its missing parts supplied by reference TRBV11-2 and TRBJ2-3, is EAGVAQSPRYKIIEKRQSVAFWCNPISGHATLYWYQQILGQGPKLLIQFQNNGVVDDSQLPKDRFSAERLKGVDSTLKIQPAKLEDSAVYLCASSLVRWREATDTQYFGPGTRLTVL.

The sample holds a few counts of this clonotype. The V gene is TRBV5-1, the J gene TRBJ2-1; D is possibly TRBD2 (5 bases). V was trimmed by 0 bases and J by 6 bases, leaving 13 bases between them. The length of the CDR3 is 15 residues. In germline, CDR1 is SGHRS, CDR2 YFSETQ. This chain's CDR3 is CASSLADEGSNEQFF. CDR3 DNA: TGCGCCAGCAGCTTGGCCGATGAGGGTTCCAATGAGCAGTTCTTC. Based on the CDR3 plus reference TRBV5-1 and TRBJ2-1, the full variable domain is KAGVTQTPRYLIKTRGQQVTLSCSPISGHRSVSWYQQTPGQGLQFLFEYFSETQRNKGNFPGRFSGRQFSNSRSEMNVSTLELGDSALYLCASSLADEGSNEQFFGPGTRLTVL.

The chain links TRBV29-1 to TRBJ2-5; the match to TRBD2 covers 7 bases. Germline V gene sequence: CDR1 SQVTM, CDR2 ANQGSEA. With 5 bases clipped from V and 4 bases from J, the junction kept 4 bases outside the gene matches. The CDR3 is made up of 12 amino acids. The CDR3, as DNA: TGCAGCGTTTGGGAGGGCCCAGAGACCCAGTACTTC. Protein: CSVWEGPETQYF. The complete variable domain, with remaining parts taken from reference TRBV29-1 and TRBJ2-5, reads SAVISQKPSRDICQRGTSLTIQCQVDSQVTMMFWYRQQPGQSLTLIATANQGSEATYESGFVIDKFPISRPNLTFSTLTVSNMSPEDSSIYLCSVWEGPETQYFGPGTRLLVL.